These T cell receptor beta chains were read from a single sample in a study of control samples from healthy donors and cancer patients. Method: immunoSEQ multiplex PCR; TCRdb's copy keeps in-frame clones and lacks some. The sample lists approximately 90,000 clones; 93% were seen once. Sequences were obtained from blood. These TCRs come from a woman aged 30 to 39 in good health. Both conserved end residues are part of each CDR3. A D gene is named only where the DNA matches it firmly. Clone size is shown for a subset of rows, as once, few, many or a class of expanded clone.

CASSVQVEQFF	TGTGCCAGCAGTGTTCAGGTTGAGCAGTTCTTC	TRBV28	-	TRBJ2-1	-
CASSLGQRMEGTYNSPLHF	TGTGCCAGCAGTTTAGGACAACGGATGGAGGGCACCTATAATTCACCCCTCCACTTT	TRBV28	-	TRBJ1-6	-
CASSSAWRQETQYF	TGTGCCAGCAGTTCGGCGTGGAGGCAAGAGACCCAGTACTTC	TRBV6-5	-	TRBJ2-5	-
CASSLPTGRPYNSPLHF	TGTGCCAGCAGCCTCCCGACAGGGAGGCCCTATAATTCACCCCTCCACTTT	TRBV7-2	TRBD1	TRBJ1-6	-
CASSLVHNTEAFF	TGTGCCAGCAGTTTAGTCCATAACACTGAAGCTTTCTTT	TRBV27	-	TRBJ1-1	-
CASRIGQGALDGYTF	TGTGCCAGCAGGATTGGACAGGGGGCGCTTGATGGCTACACCTTC	TRBV2	TRBD1	TRBJ1-2	once
CASSPSGSPEQFF	TGTGCCAGCAGCCCAAGCGGGAGTCCCGAGCAGTTCTTC	TRBV7-9	TRBD2	TRBJ2-1	once
CASSLGPYEGAQYF	TGCGCCAGCAGCTTGGGGCCCTATGAAGGGGCCCAGTACTTC	TRBV5-1	-	TRBJ2-5	-
CASSPQGGTEAFF	TGTGCCAGCAGCCCACAGGGAGGAACTGAAGCTTTCTTT	TRBV6-4	-	TRBJ1-1	-
CASSFGTGLNSPLHF	TGTGCCAGCAGCTTCGGGACAGGGCTAAATTCACCCCTCCACTTT	TRBV9	TRBD1	TRBJ1-6	-
CASSIEGRAGYGYTF	TGTGCCAGTAGTATAGAGGGGAGGGCTGGGTATGGCTACACCTTC	TRBV19	-	TRBJ1-2	-
CASSYGTTSTDTQYF	TGTGCCAGCAGTTATGGGACAACTAGCACAGATACGCAGTATTTT	TRBV6-5	-	TRBJ2-3	-
CASSHLRQTGELFF	TGTGCCAGCAGCCATCTGCGGCAGACCGGGGAGCTGTTTTTT	TRBV3-1/TRBV3-2	-	TRBJ2-2	once
CASKLLGWQTGNQPQHF	TGCGCCAGCAAGCTACTAGGTTGGCAGACGGGGAATCAGCCCCAGCATTTT	TRBV10-1	-	TRBJ1-5	-
CASRENTEAFF	TGCGCCAGTCGAGAGAACACTGAAGCTTTCTTT	TRBV5-1	-	TRBJ1-1	once
CASSQVGGLEQYF	TGTGCCAGCAGCCAAGTAGGGGGGCTAGAGCAGTACTTC	TRBV3-1/TRBV3-2	-	TRBJ2-7	-
CASSLDVHQPQHF	TGTGCCAGCAGCTTAGATGTCCATCAGCCCCAGCATTTT	TRBV7-2	-	TRBJ1-5	-
CASSLGTATANYGYTF	TGTGCCAGCAGCCTCGGGACCGCCACAGCTAACTATGGCTACACCTTC	TRBV3-1/TRBV3-2	-	TRBJ1-2	-
CAISDGTGSNSPLHF	TGTGCCATCAGTGACGGGACAGGGAGCAATTCACCCCTCCACTTT	TRBV10-3	TRBD1	TRBJ1-6	few
CASSLVGASGANVLTF	TGTGCCAGCAGCTTGGTAGGCGCCTCTGGGGCCAACGTCCTGACTTTC	TRBV5-4	-	TRBJ2-6	-
CASSRLRGQHGYTF	TGTGCCAGCAGCCGACTCCGGGGCCAGCATGGCTACACCTTC	TRBV3-1/TRBV3-2	-	TRBJ1-2	-
CASSQTPRASTDTQYF	TGTGCCAGCAGCCAGACGCCAAGGGCTAGCACAGATACGCAGTATTTT	TRBV3-1/TRBV3-2	-	TRBJ2-3	-
CASSPGLAGSQETQYF	TGTGCCAGCAGTCCCGGACTAGCGGGTTCCCAAGAGACCCAGTACTTC	TRBV2	TRBD2	TRBJ2-5	once
CASSQDRAHQNTEAFF	TGTGCCAGCAGCCAAGATCGGGCACACCAGAACACTGAAGCTTTCTTT	TRBV3-1/TRBV3-2	-	TRBJ1-1	once
CASSNRPGQHEKLFF	TGTGCCAGCAGTAACCGACCAGGACAGCATGAAAAACTGTTTTTT	TRBV6-5	-	TRBJ1-4	-
CASSLSDRDNSPLHF	TGTGCCAGCAGTTTATCGGACAGGGACAATTCACCCCTCCACTTT	TRBV28	TRBD1	TRBJ1-6	-
CASSYSKLAGELFF	TGTGCCAGCAGTTACTCGAAATTGGCCGGGGAGCTGTTTTTT	TRBV6-5	-	TRBJ2-2	once
CASSGQIYEQYF	TGTGCCAGTTCCGGACAAATCTACGAGCAGTACTTC	TRBV19	-	TRBJ2-7	-
CASSFYGGGYTF	TGTGCCAGCAGTTTTTACGGCGGTGGCTACACCTTC	TRBV12-3/TRBV12-4	-	TRBJ1-2	-
CASSLSRVTMNTEAFF	TGTGCCAGCAGTTTATCCAGGGTAACCATGAACACTGAAGCTTTCTTT	TRBV28	-	TRBJ1-1	once
CASSPPDRRANTIYF	TGTGCCAGCAGTCCCCCGGACAGGAGGGCGAACACCATATATTTT	TRBV6-5	TRBD1	TRBJ1-3	few
CASSVDNTDTQYF	TGTGCCAGCAGCGTGGACAACACAGATACGCAGTATTTT	TRBV9	-	TRBJ2-3	once
CASSELAGAWTGELFF	TGTGCCAGCAGCGAATTAGCGGGAGCCTGGACCGGGGAGCTGTTTTTT	TRBV11-3	TRBD2	TRBJ2-2	-
CASSETGLSGNTIYF	TGTGCCAGTAGTGAGACAGGACTCTCTGGAAACACCATATATTTT	TRBV19	-	TRBJ1-3	-
CATSSSQSNQPQHF	TGTGCCACCAGCAGCTCACAGTCGAATCAGCCCCAGCATTTT	TRBV15	-	TRBJ1-5	-
CAVRDRYNEQFF	TGTGCCGTACGGGACAGATACAATGAGCAGTTCTTC	TRBV10-3	TRBD1	TRBJ2-1	few
CASSLALAGTPQSTDTQYF	TGCGCCAGCAGCTTGGCGCTAGCGGGAACCCCCCAGAGCACAGATACGCAGTATTTT	TRBV5-1	TRBD2	TRBJ2-3	-
CASSPGWADNYEQYF	TGTGCCAGCAGTCCCGGGTGGGCGGACAACTACGAGCAGTACTTC	TRBV11-3	-	TRBJ2-7	-
CATSRDQGSGNTIYF	TGTGCCACCAGCAGAGATCAGGGCTCTGGAAACACCATATATTTT	TRBV15	-	TRBJ1-3	-
CSAEVSYNEQFF	TGCAGCGCCGAGGTCTCCTACAATGAGCAGTTCTTC	TRBV29-1	-	TRBJ2-1	-
CASSVAGKGNQPQHF	TGTGCCAGCAGCGTGGCGGGGAAGGGCAATCAGCCCCAGCATTTT	TRBV9	-	TRBJ1-5	-
CASSLSGSGHEQYF	TGTGCCAGCAGCCTCAGCGGGAGCGGCCACGAGCAGTACTTC	TRBV3-1/TRBV3-2	TRBD2	TRBJ2-7	-
CASSFGTGKPEAFF	TGTGCCAGCAGCTTCGGGACAGGGAAGCCTGAAGCTTTCTTT	TRBV5-6	TRBD1	TRBJ1-1	once
CASTPEGGRGRNEQFF	TGTGCCAGCACCCCCGAGGGAGGAAGGGGACGGAATGAGCAGTTCTTC	TRBV3-1/TRBV3-2	-	TRBJ2-1	-
CASSLGADINYGYTF	TGCGCCAGCAGCTTAGGGGCAGATATTAACTATGGCTACACCTTC	TRBV5-1	-	TRBJ1-2	-
CASRPFQQPAFF	TGTGCCAGCAGGCCCTTTCAACAACCGGCTTTCTTT	TRBV14	-	TRBJ1-1	-
CASSQGTGIRQPQHF	TGTGCCAGCAGCCAAGGGACAGGGATTCGTCAGCCCCAGCATTTT	TRBV3-1/TRBV3-2	TRBD1	TRBJ1-5	medium-sized
CASSLDFGLMNTEAFF	TGTGCCAGCAGCTTAGACTTCGGTTTGATGAACACTGAAGCTTTCTTT	TRBV7-2	-	TRBJ1-1	-
CASNPREEEGTDTQYF	TGTGCCAGCAACCCCCGCGAGGAGGAAGGCACAGATACGCAGTATTTT	TRBV21-1	-	TRBJ2-3	-
CASSLGFGELFF	TGTGCCAGCAGTTTAGGGTTCGGGGAGCTGTTTTTT	TRBV12-3/TRBV12-4	-	TRBJ2-2	-
CSVVGTGGLDTQYF	TGCAGCGTTGTCGGGACAGGGGGATTGGATACGCAGTATTTT	TRBV29-1	TRBD1	TRBJ2-3	-
CASSQVGPQYF	TGTGCCAGCAGCCAAGTGGGGCCCCAGTACTTC	TRBV3-1/TRBV3-2	-	TRBJ2-5	-
CASRRQGSETQYF	TGTGCCAGCAGAAGACAGGGGTCAGAGACCCAGTACTTC	TRBV12-3/TRBV12-4	TRBD1	TRBJ2-5	-
CASIEGISSWTQHF	TGTGCCAGCATCGAAGGAATTTCCAGCTGGACCCAGCATTTT	TRBV2	-	TRBJ1-5	-
CASSPTGGDTGELFF	TGTGCCAGCTCACCGACAGGGGGGGACACCGGGGAGCTGTTTTTT	TRBV18	TRBD1	TRBJ2-2	-
CASSPGDGGDYGYTF	TGTGCCAGCAGTCCCGGGGACGGCGGAGACTATGGCTACACCTTC	TRBV6-5	-	TRBJ1-2	once